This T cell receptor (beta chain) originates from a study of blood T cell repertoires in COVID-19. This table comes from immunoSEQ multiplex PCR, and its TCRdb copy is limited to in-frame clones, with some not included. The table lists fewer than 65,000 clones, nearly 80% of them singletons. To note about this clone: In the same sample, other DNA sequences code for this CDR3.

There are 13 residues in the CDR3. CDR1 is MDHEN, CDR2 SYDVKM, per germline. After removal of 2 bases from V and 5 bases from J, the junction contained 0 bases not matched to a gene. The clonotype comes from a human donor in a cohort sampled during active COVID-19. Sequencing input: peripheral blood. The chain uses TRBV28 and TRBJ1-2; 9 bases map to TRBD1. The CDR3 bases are TGTGCCAGCAGTTTAGGACAGGGGTATGGCTACACCTTC. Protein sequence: CASSLGQGYGYTF.